A single sample gave rise to the 2 T cell receptor beta chains below, sequenced in a study of cytomegalovirus exposure and HLA in healthy donors. The primer mix had 60 Vbeta and 13 Jbeta primers. Sequencing used immunoSEQ multiplex PCR; TCRdb keeps in-frame clones, though not all of them. Seen here are some 200,000 clones, around 75% observed once, and the top ten hold about 3.1%. Source material: PBMCs. Every receptor here comes from a female donor in good health and CMV-seronegative.

This clone has a single count. This sequence joins TRBV9 and TRBJ1-5; the D gene is possibly TRBD1 (5 bases). CDR1 and CDR2 (germline): SGDLS, YYNGEE. V dropped 5 bases and J dropped 0 bases, with 9 bases sitting between them. The CDR3 loop spans 14 amino acids. CDR3 in amino acids: CASSLDNSNQPQHF. The DNA for the CDR3 is TGTGCCAGCAGTCTGGACAATAGCAATCAGCCCCAGCATTTT.

On this clone itself: This same CDR3 is encoded by further DNA sequences in the sample. This chain joins TRBV9 and TRBJ1-4; possibly TRBD1 for D (6 bases). The CDR3 totals 17 residues. The germline gives CDR1 SGDLS, CDR2 YYNGEE. V lost 8 bases and J 7 bases, leaving 27 bases between the germline ends. Here the CDR3 DNA reads TGTGCCAGTTCCCCACCTAATGGACAGCGTGGTTTTGAAAAACTGTTTTTT. Its translation is CASSPPNGQRGFEKLFF.